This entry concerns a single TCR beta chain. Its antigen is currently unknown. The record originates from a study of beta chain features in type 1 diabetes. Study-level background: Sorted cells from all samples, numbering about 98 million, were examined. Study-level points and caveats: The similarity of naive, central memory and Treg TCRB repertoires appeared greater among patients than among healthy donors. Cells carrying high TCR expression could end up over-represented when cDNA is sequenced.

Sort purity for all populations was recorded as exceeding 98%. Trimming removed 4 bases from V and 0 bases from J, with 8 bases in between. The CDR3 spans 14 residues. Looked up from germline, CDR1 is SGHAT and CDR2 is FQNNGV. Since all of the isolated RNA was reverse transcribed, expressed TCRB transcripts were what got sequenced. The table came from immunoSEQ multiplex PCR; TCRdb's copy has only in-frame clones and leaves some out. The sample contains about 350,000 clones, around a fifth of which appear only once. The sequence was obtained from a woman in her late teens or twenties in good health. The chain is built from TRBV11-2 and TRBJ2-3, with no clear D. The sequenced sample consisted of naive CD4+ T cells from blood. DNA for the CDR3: TGTGCCAGCAGCTGGGCTTCTAGCACAGATACGCAGTATTTT. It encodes CASSWASSTDTQYF. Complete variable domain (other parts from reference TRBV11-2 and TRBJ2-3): EAGVAQSPRYKIIEKRQSVAFWCNPISGHATLYWYQQILGQGPKLLIQFQNNGVVDDSQLPKDRFSAERLKGVDSTLKIQPAKLEDSAVYLCASSWASSTDTQYFGPGTRLTVL.